Presented here are 13 T cell receptor beta chains from one specimen sequenced in a study of blood T cell repertoires in COVID-19. Profiled with immunoSEQ multiplex PCR; TCRdb holds only in-frame clones, not every one. The data contain 150,000 or so clones, around 89% of them singletons. Sequencing was performed on peripheral blood. Receptor source: a woman aged 40 to 50 with acute or convalescent COVID-19.

The V call is TRBV2, the J call TRBJ2-3; D unresolved. The CDR3 covers 15 residues. V lost 7 bases, J lost 2 bases, and 16 bases lay in between. CDR1 and CDR2 (germline): SNHLY, FYNNEI. In DNA form, the CDR3 reads TGTGCCAGCACTCCTTTTGTTGGAGACACAGATACGCAGTATTTT. It translates to CASTPFVGDTDTQYF.

This sequence joins TRBV7-3 and TRBJ1-4, with 10 bases matching TRBD1. The V segment lost 2 bases and the J segment 0 bases; nucleotides outside the gene matches: 3. Germline V gene lookup returns CDR1 SGHTA and CDR2 FQGTGA. The CDR3 is 17 amino acids. CDR3 coding DNA: TGTGCCAGCAGCTTACTAGGACAGGGGGCAACTAATGAAAAACTGTTTTTT. Protein sequence: CASSLLGQGATNEKLFF.

This clone appeared a single time. This chain uses TRBV30 with TRBJ2-3, with 8 bases fitting TRBD1. V lost 3 bases, J lost 5 bases, and 7 bases stayed unmatched. Germline CDR1 reads GTSNPN; CDR2 reads SVGIG (reference sequence). The CDR3 totals 14 residues. Here the CDR3 DNA reads TGTGCCTGGAGGAGGGATGACAGGGGAGATACGCAGTATTTT. The encoded protein is CAWRRDDRGDTQYF.

V is TRBV27 and J is TRBJ2-7, with TRBD1 matching 9 bases. The CDR3 is 13 residues long. Per germline, CDR1 MNHEY and CDR2 SMNVEV (reference sequence). Losses at the gene ends were 4 bases for V and 8 bases for J; bases not matched to a gene: 6. Written as DNA, the CDR3 is TGTGCCAGCAGTTCCGGGACAGGGTTTAAGCAGTACTTC. This gives the protein CASSSGTGFKQYF.

This rearrangement joins TRBV5-5 to TRBJ2-7; 7 bases fit TRBD2. Unmatched junction bases numbered 8, after V lost 3 bases and J lost 2 bases. Germline V gene lookup returns CDR1 SGHKS and CDR2 YYEKEE (reference sequence). This CDR3 region has 15 residues. CDR3 loop: CASSSPGGSPYEQYF. The CDR3 DNA follows: TGTGCCAGCAGCTCCCCGGGAGGATCGCCCTACGAGCAGTACTTC.

The V and J genes are TRBV5-6 and TRBJ2-1; no clear D. The V end lost 3 bases, the J end lost 0 bases, and 10 bases lay between the germline ends. The germline V gene has CDR1 SGHDT and CDR2 YYEEEE. The CDR3 length is 15 residues. CDR3 in DNA: TGTGCCAGCAGCTCCGACACGAGCTCCTACAATGAGCAGTTCTTC. It yields the protein CASSSDTSSYNEQFF.

This chain uses TRBV27 with TRBJ2-1; TRBD2 is a possible D gene (6 bases). The CDR3 has 18 amino acids. V was clipped by 0 bases and J by 8 bases, with 23 bases between them. Germline V gene data show CDR1 as MNHEY and CDR2 as SMNVEV (reference sequence). CDR3 nucleotide sequence: TGTGCCAGCAGTTTATCGGGAGGCGGCGGGAACGGTTTGGATGAGCAGTTCTTC. Amino acids: CASSLSGGGGNGLDEQFF.

This chain connects TRBV2 to TRBJ1-1; 11 positions agree with TRBD1. Germline V CDR1 and CDR2: SNHLY, FYNNEI. The CDR3 extends over 14 amino acids. The ends lost 5 bases at V and 8 bases at J; junction bases unmatched: 7. The CDR3 region has the DNA TGTGCCAGCAGTCCCTGGGACAGGGGGAGAGAAGCTTTCTTT. It encodes CASSPWDRGREAFF.

The gene calls are TRBV11-3 and TRBJ2-5, with no clear D. Looked up from germline, CDR1 is SGHNT and CDR2 is YENEEA. This CDR3 has 14 residues. Between the trimmed V and J ends, which lost 3 bases and 1 base, there was a span of 9 bases. CDR3 DNA sequence: TGTGCCAGCAGCTTGATGGCTTCCCAAGAGACCCAGTACTTC. This sequence encodes CASSLMASQETQYF.

This clone was seen a single time. The chain combines TRBV9 with TRBJ1-1, with no clear D. Between the trimmed V and J ends, which lost 3 bases and 13 bases, there was a span of 22 bases. This CDR3 has 14 amino acids. Germline lookup yields CDR1 SGDLS and CDR2 YYNGEE. CDR3: CASSGEGVWAALFF. The CDR3 DNA is TGTGCCAGCAGCGGAGAGGGAGTGTGGGCAGCGCTTTTCTTT.

The V and J genes are TRBV19 and TRBJ2-1; 7 bases align to TRBD2. V shed 9 bases and J 0 bases; nucleotides not matched to a gene: 11. The CDR3 has 16 amino acids. CDR1 is LNHDA, CDR2 SQIVND, per germline (reference sequence). Here the CDR3 reads CASNPGPSGSYNEQFF. The CDR3 DNA reads as TGTGCCAGCAACCCCGGGCCTAGCGGCTCCTACAATGAGCAGTTCTTC.

This rearrangement joins TRBV24-1 to TRBJ2-3, with TRBD1 matching 7 bases. The germline V gene has CDR1 KGHDR and CDR2 SFDVKD. CDR3 size: 15 residues. V shed 6 bases and J 4 bases; nucleotides not matched to a gene: 9. The CDR3 here is CATSSIRDSPDTQYF. DNA for the CDR3: TGTGCCACCAGTAGTATAAGGGACAGCCCAGATACGCAGTATTTT.

The chain recombines TRBV5-1 with TRBJ2-3; TRBD2 matches at 14 bases. Germline trimming cut 0 bases from V and 6 bases from J; bases unmatched to any gene: 6. This CDR3 has 17 residues. In germline, CDR1 is SGHRS, CDR2 YFSETQ. CDR3 in amino acids: CASSLVGTSGSGDTQYF. The CDR3 DNA sequence: TGCGCCAGCAGCTTGGTCGGGACTAGCGGGAGTGGGGATACGCAGTATTTT.